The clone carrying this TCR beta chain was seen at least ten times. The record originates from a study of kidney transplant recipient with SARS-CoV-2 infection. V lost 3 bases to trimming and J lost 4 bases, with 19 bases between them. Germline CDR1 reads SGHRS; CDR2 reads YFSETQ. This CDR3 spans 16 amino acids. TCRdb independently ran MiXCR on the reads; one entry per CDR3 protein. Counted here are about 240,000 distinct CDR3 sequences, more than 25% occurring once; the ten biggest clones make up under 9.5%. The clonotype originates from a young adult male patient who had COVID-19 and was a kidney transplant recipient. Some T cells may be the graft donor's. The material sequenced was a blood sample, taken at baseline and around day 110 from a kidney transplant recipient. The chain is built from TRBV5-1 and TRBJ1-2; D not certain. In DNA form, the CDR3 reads TGCGCCAGCAGCTCACAATCGGTTCGAAAGACCTATGGCTACACCTTC. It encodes CASSSQSVRKTYGYTF.